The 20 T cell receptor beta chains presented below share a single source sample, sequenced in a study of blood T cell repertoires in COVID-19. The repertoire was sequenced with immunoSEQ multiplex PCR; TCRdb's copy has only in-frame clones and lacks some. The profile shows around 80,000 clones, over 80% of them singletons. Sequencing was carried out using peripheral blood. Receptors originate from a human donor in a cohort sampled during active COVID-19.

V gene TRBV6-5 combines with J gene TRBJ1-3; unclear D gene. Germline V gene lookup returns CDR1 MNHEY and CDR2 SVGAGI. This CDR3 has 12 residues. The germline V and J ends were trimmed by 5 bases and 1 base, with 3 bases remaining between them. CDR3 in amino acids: CASSPSGNTIYF. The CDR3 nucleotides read TGTGCCAGCAGTCCGTCTGGAAACACCATATATTTT.

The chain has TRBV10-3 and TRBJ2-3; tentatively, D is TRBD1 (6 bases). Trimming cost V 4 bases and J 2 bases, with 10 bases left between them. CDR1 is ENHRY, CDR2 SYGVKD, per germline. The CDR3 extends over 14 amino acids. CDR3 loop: CAISVGGFTDTQYF. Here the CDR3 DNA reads TGTGCCATCAGTGTAGGGGGATTCACAGATACGCAGTATTTT.

Here the CDR3 DNA reads TGTGCCAGTAGTACCCGACGGGAAGGGAACACTGAAGCTTTCTTT. Protein sequence: CASSTRREGNTEAFF. The V call is TRBV19, the J call TRBJ1-1; D remains ambiguous. The CDR3 consists of 15 residues. V was clipped by 4 bases and J by 1 base, with 13 bases between them. Looked up from germline, CDR1 is LNHDA and CDR2 is SQIVND (reference sequence). Supplemented by reference TRBV19 and TRBJ1-1, the full variable domain reads DGGITQSPKYLFRKEGQNVTLSCEQNLNHDAMYWYRQDPGQGLRLIYYSQIVNDFQKGDIAEGYSVSREKKESFPLTVTSAQKNPTAFYLCASSTRREGNTEAFFGQGTRLTVV.

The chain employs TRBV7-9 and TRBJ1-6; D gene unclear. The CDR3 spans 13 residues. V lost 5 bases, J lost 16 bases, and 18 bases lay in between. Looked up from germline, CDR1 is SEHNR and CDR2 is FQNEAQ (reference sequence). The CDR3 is CASSTTGLFLLHF. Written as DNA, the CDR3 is TGTGCCAGCAGCACAACCGGACTCTTCCTTCTCCACTTT.

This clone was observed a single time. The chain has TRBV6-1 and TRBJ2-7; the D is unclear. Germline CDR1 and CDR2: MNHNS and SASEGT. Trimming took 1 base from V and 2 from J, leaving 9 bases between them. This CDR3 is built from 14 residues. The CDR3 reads CASSEVPTTYEQYF. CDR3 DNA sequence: TGTGCCAGCAGTGAAGTCCCCACAACCTACGAGCAGTACTTC.

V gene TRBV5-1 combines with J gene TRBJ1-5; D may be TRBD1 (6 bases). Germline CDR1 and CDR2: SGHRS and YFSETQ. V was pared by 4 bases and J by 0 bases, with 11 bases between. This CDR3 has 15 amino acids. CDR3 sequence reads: CASSSSGDSNQPQHF. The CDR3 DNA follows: TGCGCCAGCAGCAGCTCAGGGGATAGCAATCAGCCCCAGCATTTT.

CDR3 amino acids: CASRKEDGLLVQYF. The CDR3 region has the DNA TGCGCCAGCAGGAAGGAGGACGGACTCCTGGTGCAGTACTTC. This chain joins TRBV5-1 and TRBJ2-7; TRBD2 might be the D (5 bases). CDR1 and CDR2 from the germline V gene are SGHRS and YFSETQ. The CDR3 runs 14 residues. The V end lost 5 bases, the J end lost 9 bases, and 21 bases lay between the germline ends. Full variable domain (missing parts from reference TRBV5-1 and TRBJ2-7): KAGVTQTPRYLIKTRGQQVTLSCSPISGHRSVSWYQQTPGQGLQFLFEYFSETQRNKGNFPGRFSGRQFSNSRSEMNVSTLELGDSALYLCASRKEDGLLVQYFGPGTRLTVT.

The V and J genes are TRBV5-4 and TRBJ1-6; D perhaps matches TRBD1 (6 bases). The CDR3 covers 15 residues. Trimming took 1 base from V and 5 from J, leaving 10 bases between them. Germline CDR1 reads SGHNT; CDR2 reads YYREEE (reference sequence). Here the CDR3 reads CASSLTGTHNSPLHF. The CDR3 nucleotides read TGTGCCAGCAGCTTGACAGGGACCCATAATTCACCCCTCCACTTT.

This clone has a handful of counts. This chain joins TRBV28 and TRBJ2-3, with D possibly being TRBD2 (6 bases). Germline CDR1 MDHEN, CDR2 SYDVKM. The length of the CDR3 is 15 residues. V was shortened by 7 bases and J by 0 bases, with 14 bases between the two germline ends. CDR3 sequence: CASTLPGGSTDTQYF. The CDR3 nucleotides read TGTGCCAGCACCCTACCCGGGGGAAGCACAGATACGCAGTATTTT.

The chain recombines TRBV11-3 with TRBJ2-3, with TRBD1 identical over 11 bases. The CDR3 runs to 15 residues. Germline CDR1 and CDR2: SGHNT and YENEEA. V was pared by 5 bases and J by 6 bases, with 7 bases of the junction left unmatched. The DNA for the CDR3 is TGTGCCAGCAGCGGACGGACAGGGGGCCTGGATACGCAGTATTTT. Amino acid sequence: CASSGRTGGLDTQYF.

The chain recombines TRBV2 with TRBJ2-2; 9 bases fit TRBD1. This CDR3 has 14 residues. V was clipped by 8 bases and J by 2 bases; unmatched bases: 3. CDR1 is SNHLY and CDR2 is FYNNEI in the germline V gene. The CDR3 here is CASWGQGNTGELFF. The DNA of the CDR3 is TGTGCCAGCTGGGGACAGGGTAACACCGGGGAGCTGTTTTTT.

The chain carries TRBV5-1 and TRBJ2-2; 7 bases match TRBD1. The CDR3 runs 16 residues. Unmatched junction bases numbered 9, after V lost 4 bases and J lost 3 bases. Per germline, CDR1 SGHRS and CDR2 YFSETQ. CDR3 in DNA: TGCGCCAGCAGCGCTTTGGCGCAGGGGGACACCGGGGAGCTGTTTTTT. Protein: CASSALAQGDTGELFF.

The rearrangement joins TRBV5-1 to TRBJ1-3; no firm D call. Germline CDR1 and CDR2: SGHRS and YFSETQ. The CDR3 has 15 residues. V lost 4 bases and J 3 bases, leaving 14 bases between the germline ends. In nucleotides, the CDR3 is TGCGCCAGCAGCCTGAATGGAGGGAGTGGAAACACCATATATTTT. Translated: CASSLNGGSGNTIYF.

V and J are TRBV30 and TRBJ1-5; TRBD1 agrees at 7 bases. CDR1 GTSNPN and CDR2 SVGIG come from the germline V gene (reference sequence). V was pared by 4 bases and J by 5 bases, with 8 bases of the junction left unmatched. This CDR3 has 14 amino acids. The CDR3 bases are TGTGCCTGGAATCGACAGGGACGGGATCAGCCCCAGCATTTT. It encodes CAWNRQGRDQPQHF.

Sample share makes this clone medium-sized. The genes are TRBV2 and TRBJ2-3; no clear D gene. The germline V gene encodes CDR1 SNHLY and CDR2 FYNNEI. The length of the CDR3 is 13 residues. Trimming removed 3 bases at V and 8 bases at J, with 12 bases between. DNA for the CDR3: TGTGCCAGCAGTGACCCCTCCCCGGTTACGCAGTATTTT. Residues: CASSDPSPVTQYF. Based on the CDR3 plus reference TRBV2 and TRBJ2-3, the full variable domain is EPEVTQTPSHQVTQMGQEVILRCVPISNHLYFYWYRQILGQKVEFLVSFYNNEISEKSEIFDDQFSVERPDGSNFTLKIRSTKLEDSAMYFCASSDPSPVTQYFGPGTRLTVL.

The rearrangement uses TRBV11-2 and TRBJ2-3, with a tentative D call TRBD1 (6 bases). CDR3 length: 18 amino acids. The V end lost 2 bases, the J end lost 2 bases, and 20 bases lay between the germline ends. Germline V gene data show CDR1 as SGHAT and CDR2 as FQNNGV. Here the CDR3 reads CASSLMLPGQANTDTQYF. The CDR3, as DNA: TGTGCCAGCAGCTTAATGCTACCGGGACAAGCAAACACAGATACGCAGTATTTT.

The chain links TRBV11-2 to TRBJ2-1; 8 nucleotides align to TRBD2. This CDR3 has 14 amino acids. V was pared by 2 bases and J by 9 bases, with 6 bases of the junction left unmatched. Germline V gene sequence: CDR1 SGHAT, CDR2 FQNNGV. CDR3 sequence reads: CASSLSGGTGEQFF. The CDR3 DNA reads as TGTGCCAGCAGCTTAAGCGGGGGTACGGGTGAGCAGTTCTTC.

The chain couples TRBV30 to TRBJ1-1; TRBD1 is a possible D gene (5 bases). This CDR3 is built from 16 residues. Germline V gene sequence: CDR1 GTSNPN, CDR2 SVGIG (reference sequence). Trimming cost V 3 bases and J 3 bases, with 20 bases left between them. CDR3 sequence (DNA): TGTGCCTGGAGCGGCGGTACAGGAGAGTTTGACACTGAAGCTTTCTTT. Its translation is CAWSGGTGEFDTEAFF.

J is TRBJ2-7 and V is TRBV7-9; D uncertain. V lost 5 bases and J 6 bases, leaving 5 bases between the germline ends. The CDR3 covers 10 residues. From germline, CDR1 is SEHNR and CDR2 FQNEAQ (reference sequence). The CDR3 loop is CASSPSEQYF. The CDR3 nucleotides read TGTGCCAGCAGCCCTTCCGAGCAGTACTTC.

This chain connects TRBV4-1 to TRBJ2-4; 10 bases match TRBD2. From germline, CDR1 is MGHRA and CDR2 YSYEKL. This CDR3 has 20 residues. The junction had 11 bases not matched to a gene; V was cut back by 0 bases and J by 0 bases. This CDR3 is CASSQEPSGRVDLAKNIQYF. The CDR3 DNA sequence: TGCGCCAGCAGCCAAGAGCCTAGCGGGAGAGTCGATCTAGCCAAAAACATTCAGTACTTC.